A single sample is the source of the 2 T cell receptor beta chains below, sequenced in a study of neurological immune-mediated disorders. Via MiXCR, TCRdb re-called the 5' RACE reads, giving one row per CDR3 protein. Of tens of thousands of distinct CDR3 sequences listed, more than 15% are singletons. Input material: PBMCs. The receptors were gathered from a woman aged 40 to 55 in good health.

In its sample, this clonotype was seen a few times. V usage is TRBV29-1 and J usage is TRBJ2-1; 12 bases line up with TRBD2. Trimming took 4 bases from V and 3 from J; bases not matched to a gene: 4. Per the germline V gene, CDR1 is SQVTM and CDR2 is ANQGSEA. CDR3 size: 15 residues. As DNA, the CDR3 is TGCAGCGTTGGTCCACTAGCGGGGGGCTACAATGAGCAGTTCTTC. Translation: CSVGPLAGGYNEQFF.

DNA for the CDR3: TGTGCCAGCGGGGGACAAGGGAGATACAATGAGCAGTTCTTC. As protein: CASGGQGRYNEQFF. The chain carries TRBV6-5 and TRBJ2-1; tentative D call: TRBD1 (6 bases). V shed 8 bases and J shed 4 bases, with 15 bases lying between them. This CDR3 comprises 14 residues. Germline CDR1 and CDR2: MNHEY and SVGAGI.